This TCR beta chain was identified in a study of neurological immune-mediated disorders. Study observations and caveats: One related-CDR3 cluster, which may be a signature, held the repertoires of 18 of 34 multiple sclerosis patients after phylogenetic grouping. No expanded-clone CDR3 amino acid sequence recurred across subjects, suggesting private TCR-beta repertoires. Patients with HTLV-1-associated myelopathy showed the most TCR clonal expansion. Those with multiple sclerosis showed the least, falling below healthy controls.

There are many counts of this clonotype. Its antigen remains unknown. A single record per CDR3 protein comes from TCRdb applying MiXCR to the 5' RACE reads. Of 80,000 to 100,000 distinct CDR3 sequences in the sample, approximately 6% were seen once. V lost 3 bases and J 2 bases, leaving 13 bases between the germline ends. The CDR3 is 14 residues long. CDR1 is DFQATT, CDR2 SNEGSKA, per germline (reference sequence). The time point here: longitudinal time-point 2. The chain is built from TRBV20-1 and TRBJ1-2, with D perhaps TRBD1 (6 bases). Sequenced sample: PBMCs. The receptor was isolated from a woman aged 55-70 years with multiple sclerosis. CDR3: CSASPRGGNYGYTF. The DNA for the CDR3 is TGCAGTGCTAGTCCGAGGGGGGGCAACTATGGCTACACCTTC.